This T cell receptor beta chain was profiled in a study of T-cell memory formation after mild COVID-19. CDR3 length: 16 amino acids. Germline V gene data show CDR1 as SEHNR and CDR2 as FQNEAQ (reference sequence). V gave up 5 bases and J gave up 1 base, with 15 bases separating them. General observations from the study: Researchers found some responding clones in pre-infection memory, a sign that cross-reactive memory joined. Balance between CD4 and CD8 was seen in clones contracting day 15 to 85, and a CD4+ lean was seen in later expanders.

5'RACE with constant-segment primers built TCRalpha and TCRbeta cDNA libraries with UMIs. TCRdb reprocessed the 5' RACE reads via MiXCR and lists one record per CDR3 protein. This sample has 15,000 to 20,000 distinct CDR3 sequences, with approximately 20% found just once. This clonotype was picked up many times. What it binds is not known. The sample was PBMCs or a T cell subset sorted from them (not recorded which). The J gene is TRBJ2-1, the V gene TRBV7-9; D not resolved. The clonotype comes from a man aged 18 to 30 who had mild COVID-19 (a few samples of this study predate the infection). Cell type and time point are not known. DNA of the CDR3: TGTGCCAGCAGCGCCGGTCGATACTTATCCTACAATGAGCAGTTCTTC. Its protein product is CASSAGRYLSYNEQFF. The full variable domain, its missing parts supplied by reference TRBV7-9 and TRBJ2-1, is DTGVSQNPRHKITKRGQNVTFRCDPISEHNRLYWYRQTLGQGPEFLTYFQNEAQLEKSRLLSDRFSAERPKGSFSTLEIQRTEQGDSAMYLCASSAGRYLSYNEQFFGPGTRLTVL.